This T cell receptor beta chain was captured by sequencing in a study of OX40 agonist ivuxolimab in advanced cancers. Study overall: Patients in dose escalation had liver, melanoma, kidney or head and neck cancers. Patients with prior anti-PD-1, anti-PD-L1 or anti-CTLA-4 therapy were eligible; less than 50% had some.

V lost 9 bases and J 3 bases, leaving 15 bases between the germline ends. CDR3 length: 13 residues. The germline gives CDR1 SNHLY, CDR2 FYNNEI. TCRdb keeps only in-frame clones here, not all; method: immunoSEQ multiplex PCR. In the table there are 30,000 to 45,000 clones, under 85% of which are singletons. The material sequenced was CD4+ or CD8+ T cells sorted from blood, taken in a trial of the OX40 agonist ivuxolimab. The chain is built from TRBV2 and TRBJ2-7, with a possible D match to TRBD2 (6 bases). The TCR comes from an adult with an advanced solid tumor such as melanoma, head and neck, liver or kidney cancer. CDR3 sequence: CASMSREDYEQYF. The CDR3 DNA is TGTGCCAGTATGTCCAGGGAGGACTACGAGCAGTACTTC.